The T cell receptor beta chain described here comes from a study of post-analysis software for immune sequencing data (dated by TCRdb to the mid-2010s). Regarding the complete study: Relapsing-remitting, secondary progressive and progressive-relapsing multiple sclerosis were recorded as disease courses, and subtype annotation was lacking for some patients. A subset of samples was prepared in parallel using single-end sample barcoding, then pooled and co-amplified after Illumina adapter ligation. Patient repertoires were compared against about a dozen previously published healthy control repertoires from donors aged about 6 to 28 years.

Results and caveats for the whole study, not just this receptor: Strong co-clustering of samples prepared in the same batch was shown by direct clustering with F measure, prompting a batch-effect correction. The multiple sclerosis patient group was slightly younger than the control group. Normalized Chao1 diversity was significantly lower in multiple sclerosis patients than controls, suggesting substantial peripheral T-cell clonal expansion.

This clonotype showed up many times. Its binding antigen is unknown. Base qualities are missing; no much larger clone stands one base away. To demonstrate the VDJtools post-analysis software, the study profiled TCR beta repertoires from the peripheral blood of around 13 young patients with multiple sclerosis. The multiple sclerosis patients were children and adolescents ranging in age from about 6 to 17 years. Library generation was performed with PCR. The data were produced on an Illumina HiSeq 2500. To reduce PCR and sequencing biases, unique molecular identifiers were incorporated into the TCR beta cDNA libraries. Approximately 500,000 cDNA molecules were obtained per 1 to 10 million input T cells, so each molecule approximated one T cell. The patient libraries were prepared and sequenced using the same protocol as the earlier healthy control dataset. Within a given batch, samples were prepared together, multiplexed and sequenced on the same HiSeq lane. The published analysis was carried out like this. MIGEC was used to process the raw barcoded reads, and molecular identifier groups with only a single read were discarded before consensus assembly and CDR3 extraction. VDJtools was used for post-analysis of the clonotype tables, and diversity was normalized by down-sampling every dataset to the size of the smallest sample. In repertoire overlap clustering, CDR3 amino acid sequences, but not nucleotide sequences, were matched to correct batch-related cross-sample contamination. TCRdb took the public reads, trimmed them with fastp at Q25, ran MiXCR for clone calling and kept in-frame beta chains. Under each unique CDR3 protein, matching rows form one entry showing the most common genes and DNA. For this entry, the V and J calls and clone size follow TCRdb and not the study's own pipeline. Present in this sample are 740,000 or so distinct CDR3 sequences, about 53% of which were seen just once. The top ten constitute approximately 4.5% of the sample.

The TCR sequence derives from a girl aged 5-17 years with multiple sclerosis. Sequenced: blood.

The DNA sequence is TGCAGCTACCGACGGAGCTCCTACGAGCAGTACTTC. Its protein is CSYRRSSYEQYF. In this chain, TRBV29-1 is recombined with TRBJ2-7; the D gene assignment is ambiguous. Per the germline V gene, SQVTM is the CDR1 and ANQGSEA is the CDR2. Taken from cysteine to phenylalanine, the CDR3 has 12 residues. Of the read, only the CDR3 DNA is kept; its 36 bases are in frame from base 1. The junction carries 11 bases between V and J, which are trimmed by 8 bases and 0 bases respectively.